This TCR beta chain was recorded in a study of cytomegalovirus exposure and HLA in healthy donors. Points on this clone: The antigen remains unidentified.

V gave up 5 bases and J gave up 4 bases; unmatched junction bases: 5. Germline V CDR1 and CDR2: GTSNPN, SVGIG (reference sequence). The CDR3 is 13 residues long. The study's findings and limits: Later genetic work tied a missense DCLRE1C variant to beta-chain V and J trimming. The only immune exposure information that was available was CMV serostatus. In an earlier analysis, about 87% or about 30%: the productive usage of most TCR beta V segments. There was a cluster of highly shared sequence variants that was likely a sequencing artifact.

Primers for the PCR totalled 60 Vbeta and 13 Jbeta. Produced via immunoSEQ multiplex PCR; TCRdb's table is partial and in-frame only. The sample contains more than 150,000 clones, roughly 87% of which appear only once. The sequenced material came from PBMCs. The chain joins TRBV30 to TRBJ2-7; 10 bases are a match to TRBD2. The clonotype originates from a man aged 45-65 years in good health and CMV-seronegative. The CDR3 DNA follows: TGTGCCTGGTCTAGCGGGAGTTCGTACGAGCAGTACTTC. Its translation: CAWSSGSSYEQYF.